Listed below are T cell receptor beta chains from one sample, sequenced in a study of read filtering for tumor transcriptome and immune sequencing. TCRdb fed the reads into MiXCR, producing one record per CDR3 protein. Of about 38,000 distinct CDR3 sequences in the sample, around 13% are singletons; the top ten hold around 19%. The sample comprised a population of CD138-negative cells sorted from bone marrow. The receptors come from a donor at least 40 years old with multiple myeloma. Both conserved end residues are part of each CDR3. D genes are given only for firm matches. A clone size is listed for some rows: how often the clone was seen (once, few, many), or a class if it is expanded.

j_call,d_call,v_call,clone_size,cdr3_nt,cdr3_aa
TRBJ2-7,TRBD1,TRBV20-1,many,TGCAGTGCTAGAAGGGGGCCCCCGGGGGAGCAGTACTTC,CSARRGPPGEQYF
TRBJ2-3,TRBD2,TRBV7-2,-,TGTGCCAGCAGCTCTAGCGGGGGGAACACAGATACGCAGTATTTT,CASSSSGGNTDTQYF
TRBJ2-1,-,TRBV4-1,many,TGCGCCAGCAGCCAAAAGGCTAGGTGGGAACGGGGAACCAATGAGCAGTTCTTC,CASSQKARWERGTNEQFF
TRBJ2-7,-,TRBV20-1,many,TGCAGTGCTAGTGGTGGAGGGGAGCAGTACTTC,CSASGGGEQYF
TRBJ2-3,TRBD1,TRBV9,many,TGTGCCAGCAGCGCGGCCCTGATAGGGGGCCTCGGCACAGATACGCAGTATTTT,CASSAALIGGLGTDTQYF
TRBJ2-1,TRBD2,TRBV7-2,many,TGTGCCAGCAGCTTAGCGTCTAGCGGGGGGGATGAGCAGTTCTTC,CASSLASSGGDEQFF
TRBJ2-7,TRBD2,TRBV6-5,once,TGTGCCCCCTGGCAAGCGGGGGGCTACGGGCAGTACTTC,CAPWQAGGYGQYF
TRBJ2-1,TRBD2,TRBV19,-,TGTGCCGGTAGCCCGTTGGGCGCGGGGGGTAATGAGCAGTTCTTC,CAGSPLGAGGNEQFF
TRBJ2-1,TRBD2,TRBV6-5,many,TGTGCCAGCAGTCCCCTGGGGGCGGGGGGCCATCTCGCCCGCCACAATGAGCAGTTCTTC,CASSPLGAGGHLARHNEQFF
TRBJ2-2,-,TRBV12-3/TRBV12-4,many,TGTGCCAGCAGTTTAGGGGGGGCTAACGGGGAGCTGTTTTTT,CASSLGGANGELFF
TRBJ2-1,-,TRBV4-3,-,TGCGCCAGCAGCCAAGATTTGGGCAATGAGCAGTTCTTC,CASSQDLGNEQFF
TRBJ1-5,-,TRBV19,-,TGTGCCAGTAGAGGACAGACCGACGGTCAGCCCCAGCATTTT,CASRGQTDGQPQHF
TRBJ2-5,-,TRBV25-1,many,TGTGCCAGCAGTGAATCTGGGCCGACAGGGACCCAGTACTTC,CASSESGPTGTQYF